The clone carrying this TCR beta chain was detected many times. The data were taken from a study of chronic HIV infection and antiretroviral therapy. TCRdb fed the 5' RACE reads into MiXCR, producing one record per CDR3 protein. In the table there are about 48,000 distinct CDR3 sequences, approximately 20% of which are singletons. The CDR3 runs 11 residues. Germline lookup yields CDR1 SGHAT and CDR2 FQNNGV. The chain uses TRBV11-2 and TRBJ2-7; no clear D. The source is an adult who had HIV and had not received antiretroviral therapy, or was an uninfected healthy control (not recorded which). The specimen sequenced was peripheral blood. In nucleotides, the CDR3 is TGTTGTTCGTCGACGGTGGGCGAGCAGTACTTC. Its translation is CCSSTVGEQYF.